Listed here are 27 T cell receptor beta chains from one sample, sequenced in a study of OX40 agonist ivuxolimab in advanced cancers. TCRdb's copy holds only in-frame clones and misses some; the assay was immunoSEQ multiplex PCR. The sample consists of around 58,000 clones, 80% to 90% of them appearing once. The sequencing used CD4+ or CD8+ T cells sorted from blood, collected in a trial of the OX40 agonist ivuxolimab. These receptor sequences come from an adult with an advanced solid tumor such as melanoma, head and neck, liver or kidney cancer.

The chain links TRBV30 to TRBJ2-1, with 10 bases identical to TRBD2. Germline V CDR1 and CDR2: GTSNPN, SVGIG (reference sequence). V lost 0 bases, J lost 4 bases, and 6 bases stayed unmatched. This CDR3 spans 16 amino acids. The CDR3 protein is CAWSVQLAGRYNEQFF. The CDR3 DNA reads as TGTGCCTGGAGTGTACAACTAGCGGGGAGGTACAATGAGCAGTTCTTC.

This chain joins TRBV29-1 and TRBJ2-5, with D maybe TRBD1 (5 bases). This CDR3 comprises 12 residues. Trimming took off 8 bases at V and 4 bases at J, with 14 bases between the two ends. CDR1 is SQVTM, CDR2 ANQGSEA, per germline. CDR3 in amino acids: CSSWGGRETQYF. CDR3 nucleotide sequence: TGCAGCTCTTGGGGCGGAAGAGAGACCCAGTACTTC. The full variable domain, with the rest looked up from reference TRBV29-1 and TRBJ2-5, is SAVISQKPSRDICQRGTSLTIQCQVDSQVTMMFWYRQQPGQSLTLIATANQGSEATYESGFVIDKFPISRPNLTFSTLTVSNMSPEDSSIYLCSSWGGRETQYFGPGTRLLVL.

This chain links TRBV27 with TRBJ1-1, with D unclear. CDR3 length: 15 residues. Trimming took off 3 bases at V and 1 base at J, with 12 bases between the two ends. Per the germline V gene, CDR1 is MNHEY and CDR2 is SMNVEV (reference sequence). The CDR3 loop is CASSFATVGNTEAFF. The CDR3, as DNA: TGTGCCAGCAGTTTCGCTACGGTTGGGAACACTGAAGCTTTCTTT.

The V call is TRBV6-6, the J call TRBJ1-2; possible D gene TRBD1, 5 bases. The CDR3 is made up of 15 amino acids. Trimming removed 5 bases from V and 4 bases from J, with 17 bases in between. The germline V gene has CDR1 MNHNY and CDR2 SVGAGI (reference sequence). In DNA form, the CDR3 reads TGTGCCAGCAGTGCTTTTCAACAGGAGATCTATGGCTACACCTTC. It translates to CASSAFQQEIYGYTF.

This clone was observed a few times. The V call is TRBV30, the J call TRBJ1-1; 7 nucleotides align to TRBD1. There are 13 residues in the CDR3. J gave up 10 bases and V 3 bases, and 11 bases lay outside the gene matches. Germline V gene sequence: CDR1 GTSNPN, CDR2 SVGIG (reference sequence). The CDR3 DNA reads as TGTGCCTGGAGGGCTCTAGACAACAGGGGAGCTTTCTTT. As protein: CAWRALDNRGAFF.

There are a few counts of this clone. CDR3: CASSPGGWSQPQHF. CDR3 sequence (DNA): TGTGCCAGCAGCCCAGGAGGGTGGAGTCAGCCCCAGCATTTT. The chain joins TRBV28 to TRBJ1-5; D gene uncertain. The CDR3 contains 14 residues. Germline V gene sequence: CDR1 MDHEN, CDR2 SYDVKM. Trimming took off 6 bases at V and 6 bases at J, with 15 bases between the two ends.

The genes are TRBV28 and TRBJ1-1; tentatively, D is TRBD1 (6 bases). The ends were cut back, 7 bases at V and 1 base at J, with 13 bases in the middle. Germline V gene data show CDR1 as MDHEN and CDR2 as SYDVKM. CDR3 length: 14 residues. The CDR3, as DNA: TGTGCCAGCAACTGGGGGGGCCGGAACACTGAAGCTTTCTTT. This translates into CASNWGGRNTEAFF.

J is TRBJ2-7 and V is TRBV5-1; no firm D call. Germline loops: CDR1 SGHRS, CDR2 YFSETQ. CDR3 size: 12 residues. Deletions cut 5 bases from V and 6 bases from J, with 12 bases between. CDR3 loop: CASSVGSREQYF. The DNA of the CDR3 is TGCGCCAGCAGTGTGGGGTCCCGCGAGCAGTACTTC.

The chain combines TRBV9 with TRBJ2-5; no definite D call. CDR1 is SGDLS, CDR2 YYNGEE, per germline. V lost 4 bases to trimming and J lost 5 bases, with 15 bases between them. The length of the CDR3 is 14 residues. CDR3 protein: CASSSADPRETQYF. Written as DNA, the CDR3 is TGTGCCAGCAGCTCAGCCGACCCCCGGGAGACCCAGTACTTC.

V gene TRBV2 combines with J gene TRBJ2-7; D not certain. V lost 6 bases and J 0 bases, leaving 9 bases between the germline ends. The V gene's germline CDR1 is SNHLY and CDR2 FYNNEI. The CDR3 runs 13 residues. This chain's CDR3 is CASRRGSSYEQYF. The CDR3 DNA reads TGTGCCAGCAGGCGAGGCAGCTCCTACGAGCAGTACTTC.

This clone was recorded only once. J is TRBJ2-7 and V is TRBV10-3; the D is unclear. The CDR3 sequence is 15 residues long. Germline values: CDR1 ENHRY, CDR2 SYGVKD. The ends were cut back, 2 bases at V and 0 bases at J, with 11 bases in the middle. The CDR3 region is CAISELGGHSYEQYF. The CDR3 DNA reads as TGTGCCATCAGTGAGCTTGGCGGCCACTCCTACGAGCAGTACTTC.

This sequence joins TRBV6-1 and TRBJ2-7; 8 nucleotides match TRBD1. This CDR3 is built from 14 residues. J gave up 4 bases and V 4 bases, and 6 bases lay outside the gene matches. CDR1 MNHNS and CDR2 SASEGT come from the germline V gene. The CDR3 nucleotides are TGTGCCAGCAGTGGAGGACAGGGACAATACGAGCAGTACTTC. Its protein product is CASSGGQGQYEQYF.

This clone appeared a single time. The V and J genes are TRBV30 and TRBJ2-5, with a tentative D call TRBD2 (6 bases). Deletions cut 3 bases from V and 3 bases from J, with 14 bases between. The germline V gene has CDR1 GTSNPN and CDR2 SVGIG (reference sequence). The CDR3 loop spans 14 amino acids. CDR3 residues: CAWSEGLLKETQYF. The CDR3 region has the DNA TGTGCCTGGAGCGAGGGACTCCTAAAAGAGACCCAGTACTTC.

As concerns this clone: One end of the junction varies from germline; a read error may be responsible. The chain is built from TRBV18 and TRBJ1-1, with unresolved D. The CDR3 contains 13 residues. CDR1 and CDR2 (germline): KGHSH, LQKENI. This chain's CDR3 is CASSPALNTEAFF. CDR3 nucleotide sequence: TGTGCCAGTTCACCGGCCTTGAACACTGAAGCTTTCTTT. Looking up the rest from reference TRBV18 and TRBJ1-1 gives the full variable domain: NAGVMQNPRHLVRRRGQEARLRCSPMKGHSHVYWYRQLPEEGLKFMVYLQKENIIDESGMPKERFSAEFPKEGPSILRIQQVVRGDSAAYFCASSPALNTEAFFGQGTRLTVV.

This rearrangement joins TRBV5-1 to TRBJ2-1; 11 bases are a match to TRBD2. The germline gives CDR1 SGHRS, CDR2 YFSETQ. The CDR3 is made up of 15 amino acids. Losses at the gene ends were 4 bases for V and 9 bases for J; bases not matched to a gene: 9. CDR3 region: CASSQGSGGASEQFF. Written as DNA, the CDR3 is TGCGCCAGCAGCCAGGGTAGCGGGGGGGCCAGTGAGCAGTTCTTC.

This chain joins TRBV9 and TRBJ1-2; 7 bases are shared with TRBD1. J was trimmed by 7 bases and V by 4 bases; bases with no gene match: 7. The CDR3 length is 13 residues. Germline CDR1 is SGDLS and CDR2 is YYNGEE. This CDR3 is CASSLHRGSGYTF. The CDR3 DNA is TGTGCCAGCAGCCTTCACAGGGGTAGTGGCTACACCTTC.

The genes are TRBV5-1 and TRBJ1-1; D might be TRBD1 (6 bases). This CDR3 has 16 residues. Germline loops: CDR1 SGHRS, CDR2 YFSETQ. V lost 0 bases and J 8 bases, leaving 20 bases between the germline ends. DNA of the CDR3: TGCGCCAGCAGCTTGGACGGGGGCGCGAATCGACCCGAAGCTTTCTTT. Amino acids: CASSLDGGANRPEAFF.

The rearrangement joins TRBV7-2 to TRBJ2-1; D is ambiguous. V was cut by 0 bases and J by 4 bases, with 13 bases left in between. The CDR3 is 16 amino acids. Germline CDR1 is SGHTA and CDR2 is FQGNSA. Written as DNA, the CDR3 is TGTGCCAGCAGCTTAGCGCGGTTGACGGTATACAATGAGCAGTTCTTC. Residues: CASSLARLTVYNEQFF.

The gene calls are TRBV2 and TRBJ1-1; 8 bases are shared with TRBD1. Germline lookup yields CDR1 SNHLY and CDR2 FYNNEI. The CDR3 runs to 14 residues. J was trimmed by 1 base and V by 4 bases; bases with no gene match: 2. CDR3 DNA sequence: TGTGCCAGCAGTGTGACAGGGGCGAACACTGAAGCTTTCTTT. This gives the protein CASSVTGANTEAFF.

J is TRBJ1-2 and V is TRBV10-3; 12 positions match TRBD1. The CDR3 has 15 residues. Trimming cost V 6 bases and J 8 bases; bases outside gene matches: 10. From germline, CDR1 is ENHRY and CDR2 SYGVKD. CDR3 residues: CAIRTPGQGARGYTF. The CDR3 bases are TGTGCCATCAGGACCCCGGGACAGGGGGCTCGAGGCTACACCTTC.

This chain links TRBV6-1 with TRBJ1-4, with 8 bases that match TRBD1. CDR3 length: 15 residues. J lost 8 bases, V lost 8 bases, and 13 bases had no gene match. CDR1 and CDR2 from the germline V gene are MNHNS and SASEGT. CDR3 nucleotide sequence: TGTGCCAGCGTACCCAACCCCGGGACAGGAGAAAAACTGTTTTTT. Translated, it gives CASVPNPGTGEKLFF.

This chain connects TRBV19 to TRBJ2-5; the D gene could be TRBD1 or TRBD2 (5 bases each). CDR1 and CDR2 from the germline V gene are LNHDA and SQIVND (reference sequence). The CDR3 is 12 residues long. The germline V and J ends were trimmed by 2 bases and 5 bases, with 6 bases remaining between them. In DNA, the CDR3 is TGTGCCAGTAGTATATGGGGGGAGACCCAGTACTTC. Encoded protein: CASSIWGETQYF.

CDR3 DNA: TGTGCCACCCGAGGCCAACTTGGGGTTATCTACGAGCAGTACTTC. This sequence encodes CATRGQLGVIYEQYF. The chain carries TRBV6-1 and TRBJ2-7; D ambiguous. This CDR3 is 15 amino acids long. CDR1 is MNHNS, CDR2 SASEGT, per germline. Trimming removed 10 bases at V and 3 bases at J, with 22 bases between.

The count of this clone is one. Other DNA sequences of this sample code for an identical CDR3. This sequence joins TRBV18 and TRBJ2-5; TRBD1 agrees at 9 bases. V shed 3 bases, J shed 1 base, and the junction held 0 bases outside the gene matches. The CDR3 is made up of 14 amino acids. Germline V gene data show CDR1 as KGHSH and CDR2 as LQKENI. In DNA, the CDR3 is TGTGCCAGCTCACCGACAGGGGGCCAAGAGACCCAGTACTTC. This gives the protein CASSPTGGQETQYF. Together with reference TRBV18 and TRBJ2-5, the CDR3 gives the full variable domain: NAGVMQNPRHLVRRRGQEARLRCSPMKGHSHVYWYRQLPEEGLKFMVYLQKENIIDESGMPKERFSAEFPKEGPSILRIQQVVRGDSAAYFCASSPTGGQETQYFGPGTRLLVL.

V is TRBV5-4 and J is TRBJ2-1, with TRBD2 matching over 8 bases. This CDR3 is 16 amino acids long. Germline CDR1 is SGHNT and CDR2 is YYREEE (reference sequence). V trimming: 3 bases; J trimming: 6 bases; junction bases outside the gene matches: 11. The CDR3 loop is CASSSVAEREFNEQFF. In nucleotides, the CDR3 is TGTGCCAGCAGCTCGGTGGCGGAGCGGGAGTTCAATGAGCAGTTCTTC.

The J gene is TRBJ2-2, the V gene TRBV7-6; TRBD2 might be the D (5 bases). The ends were cut back, 0 bases at V and 1 base at J, with 12 bases in the middle. Germline CDR1 is SGHVS and CDR2 is FNYEAQ. This CDR3 region has 17 residues. The CDR3 reads CASSLAQPSRNTGELFF. The CDR3 DNA is TGTGCCAGCAGCTTAGCGCAACCTAGCAGGAACACCGGGGAGCTGTTTTTT.

The rearrangement links TRBV19 to TRBJ2-5, with TRBD1 matching over 9 bases. CDR3 length: 14 amino acids. The germline CDR1 and CDR2 sequences are LNHDA and SQIVND (reference sequence). The J segment lost 2 bases and the V segment lost 5 bases, leaving 3 bases of the junction unmatched. The CDR3 region is CASSSGTGQETQYF. CDR3 coding DNA: TGTGCCAGTAGTTCCGGGACAGGGCAAGAGACCCAGTACTTC.